This entry is about one TCR beta chain. This sample stems from a study of blood T cell repertoires in COVID-19. Profiling relied on immunoSEQ multiplex PCR, and the TCRdb table lists in-frame clones only, not all of them. Here the sample spans hundreds of thousands of clones, less than 90% being singletons. The CDR3 has 14 residues. The ends lost 6 bases at V and 2 bases at J; junction bases unmatched: 5. Germline CDR1 is KGHSH and CDR2 is LQKENI. The specimen sequenced was peripheral blood. The chain carries TRBV18 and TRBJ2-3; 7 bases match TRBD1. The sequence was collected from an older woman with COVID-19, enrolled during active disease. CDR3 nucleotides: TGTGCCAGCTCCCGGGACAGCTTCACAGATACGCAGTATTTT. Protein product: CASSRDSFTDTQYF.